This T cell receptor beta chain was identified during a study of Ad26.COV2.S vaccination and SARS-CoV-2 variants (dated by TCRdb to the early 2020s). Turning to the overall study: Vaccine-arm donors came from COV1001, a multicentre, randomized, double-blind, placebo-controlled phase I-IIa trial of Ad26.COV2.S in healthy adults. Ad26.COV2.S was given intramuscularly at 5x10^10 or 1x10^11 viral particles, as a single shot or as two shots 56 days apart. TCRbeta repertoire sequencing served as the tool for gauging how specific and how broad the SARS-CoV-2-reactive T cell receptors were following Ad26.COV2.S vaccination. The TCR-sequenced set comprised around 32 samples: some 20 Ad26.COV2.S vaccine recipients, 5 placebo recipients and 8 SARS-CoV-2 convalescent individuals. Trial participants were randomized into five groups of five, in which low-dose or high-dose Ad26.COV2.S was given once or twice, or placebo was given on both occasions. Throughout the experiments and outcome assessment, investigators stayed blinded to trial group allocation. General findings and caveats noted by the study authors: The authors noted that total T cell responses may have been underestimated by the TCR breadth and depth analyses. Comparing responses between vaccine doses or regimens was not something the study was powered to do. Compared with placebo recipients, Ad26.COV2.S recipients showed higher spike-specific TCR breadth (P = 0.0014). Vaccine and placebo recipients had similar non-spike TCR breadth, a finding consistent with the vaccine containing only spike. After vaccination, substantial breadth of spike-specific CD8+ and CD4+ T cell responses was reported.

As regards this clone: Its antigen has not been determined. Nothing much larger sits one base from this clone, and base qualities are not available.

The sample's treatment or condition label is to be understood as: some 19 received Ad26.COV2.S at low or high dose, single or two shots; 5 received placebo; per-sample allocation not given. Repertoires of vaccine and placebo recipients were sequenced from samples collected on day 63 after the first injection. Between 29 July and 7 August 2020, Cohort 1b enrolled approximately 26 adults aged 18-55 years at one site in Boston, USA. Ad26.COV2.S was a replication-incompetent adenovirus type 26 vector expressing a prefusion-stabilized SARS-CoV-2 spike protein from the original Wuhan strain. The immunoSEQ Assay was the method used to sequence TCRbeta CDR3 regions. After extraction, genomic DNA underwent amplification by bias-controlled multiplex PCR, followed by high-throughput sequencing. The original pipeline was this. To quantify the absolute abundance of each unique TCRbeta CDR3 region, sequences were collapsed and filtered. T cell fraction was estimated by normalization of TCRbeta template counts to usable DNA, with usable DNA being measured through amplification of reference genes present in all nucleated cells. Repertoire TCRs were annotated as SARS-CoV-2-specific when V gene, CDR3 amino acid sequence and J gene were exactly matched to a known reactive TCR set. The reference SARS-CoV-2 TCR set came from MIRA and was filtered for enrichment in COVID-19-positive ImmuneCODE repertoires, removing public or cross-reactive TCRs. Drawing on the MIRA antigens, annotated TCRs were analysed further at the level of specific ORF or position within ORF. Depth was the summed frequency of annotated unique rearrangements, while breadth was defined as annotated unique rearrangements over total unique productive rearrangements. Group comparisons of TCR breadth used two-sided Wilcoxon rank-sum tests. In its TCRdb copy, this immuneACCESS table keeps in-frame sequences only and misses some clones. Where compared with another copy, unresolved V genes explain less than half of these, and the others have no known cause. The D gene and trimming were derived from the DNA, and the V and J assignments and clone size from that table. Across this sample there are hundreds of thousands of clones, with 80% to 95% seen only once. The ten top clones hold 9% to 15% of the sample.

The junction carries 12 bases between V and J, which are trimmed by 1 base and 0 bases respectively. Taken from the germline V gene (reference sequence), the CDR1 and CDR2 loops are SGHKS and YYEKEE. From the cysteine through the phenylalanine, the CDR3 covers 16 amino acids. Just the 48-base CDR3 DNA is kept, in frame starting at base 1. This sequence was found in a person aged 18-65 years who received the Ad26.COV2.S COVID-19 vaccine or a placebo. The chain couples TRBV5-5 to TRBJ2-3; tentative D gene TRBD2, with 6 bases matching. Sequenced here: peripheral blood, sampled in a trial of Ad26.COV2.S vaccine versus placebo. The DNA sequence is given as TGTGCCAGCAGCTTGTTAGCGGACCTTAGCACAGATACGCAGTATTTT. This translates into CASSLLADLSTDTQYF.